The present T cell receptor (beta chain) was sequenced within a study of T cell repertoires and leukemia-associated antigens. Overall study: Around 16 million effective reads came from all samples combined.

The study, taken as a whole, reports: No direct test of specificity or function was done for expanded clones. Vbeta, Jbeta, VDJ rearrangement and unique CDR3 counts did not differ significantly across four groups.

This CDR3 contains 13 residues. Trimming stripped 3 bases from V and 6 bases from J, with 12 bases between. The germline V gene has CDR1 DFQATT and CDR2 SNEGSKA (reference sequence). Using its own MiXCR run on the 5' RACE reads, TCRdb lists one record per CDR3 protein. The data contain 12,000 or so distinct CDR3 sequences, about 40% of them seen just once; the ten biggest clones take up 30% to 40%. CD3+ T cells were rested overnight without fetal bovine serum. Remarks on this clonotype: Its antigen is not known.

The V call is TRBV20-1, the J call TRBJ2-1; D call uncertain. The material sequenced was CD3+ T cells sorted from blood and cultured. This TCR was sampled from a female donor in good health. The CDR3 loop is CSASPRFLNEQFF. In DNA, the CDR3 is TGCAGTGCTAGCCCCCGATTTCTCAATGAGCAGTTCTTC.